This TCR beta chain derives from a study of shared clonotypes between healthy human individuals. Germline V CDR1 and CDR2: SGDLS, YYNGEE. This CDR3 comprises 15 residues. With 4 bases removed from V and 9 bases from J, the gap between germline ends came to 23 bases. In the original analysis: Owing to the provision of junction-only sequences devoid of quality scores by immunoSEQ, filtering differed. Measured with immunoSEQ multiplex PCR; TCRdb has only the in-frame clones, and not every one. The V and J calls and clone size come from that table; D and trimming were worked out from the DNA. Of 2,100,000 or so clones in the sample, 95% were seen once.

Sequenced input: naive CD4+ T cells sorted from blood. Subset described: CD45RA+ positively selected. The receptor comes from a man between 18 and 35 years old in good health. This chain connects TRBV9 to TRBJ2-7, with D perhaps matching TRBD1 or TRBD2 (7 bases each). The DNA for the CDR3 is TGTGCCAGCAGCCCCGAAGGGACTACAGGGGCCCCGCAGTACTTC. As protein: CASSPEGTTGAPQYF.